Listed here are 28 T cell receptor beta chains from one sample, sequenced in a study of blood T cell repertoires in COVID-19. Repertoires were generated with immunoSEQ multiplex PCR, while TCRdb's copy carries only in-frame clones and drops some. The data contain around 50,000 clones, 60% to 80% of them singletons. Material: peripheral blood. All receptors come from a human donor with active or convalescent COVID-19. The donor label of this sample is uncertain.

The V gene is TRBV21-1, the J gene TRBJ1-1; the table's D call of TRBD1 was not tested on the DNA. TRBV21-1 is termed a pseudogene. The CDR3 is 14 amino acids. The CDR3 spells CASSKGQVYTEAFF. As DNA, the CDR3 is TGTGCCAGCAGCAAAGGACAGGTGTACACTGAAGCTTTCTTT.

This clone appeared once. The chain couples TRBV29-1 to TRBJ1-1, with D perhaps matching TRBD1 (6 bases). CDR1 SQVTM and CDR2 ANQGSEA come from the germline V gene. This CDR3 comprises 9 residues. Trimming cost V 7 bases and J 8 bases, with 8 bases left between them. In DNA form, the CDR3 reads TGCAGCGCTGGGACAGAAGCTTTCTTT. This codes for CSAGTEAFF.

Only a few counts were recorded for this clone. V and J are TRBV18 and TRBJ2-1, with 11 bases matching TRBD2. Germline values: CDR1 KGHSH, CDR2 LQKENI. With V trimmed by 5 bases and J by 0 bases, 3 bases remained unmatched. The CDR3 runs 16 residues. In DNA form, the CDR3 reads TGTGCCAGCTCAGCTAGCGGGAGGCCCTCCTACAATGAGCAGTTCTTC. It is translated as CASSASGRPSYNEQFF.

This CDR3 reads CASSARGREQYF. The CDR3 nucleotides read TGTGCCAGCAGCGCCAGGGGGCGCGAGCAGTACTTC. The chain has TRBV6-5 and TRBJ2-7; 8 bases fit TRBD1. J gave up 6 bases and V 6 bases, and 4 bases lay outside the gene matches. The CDR3 spans 12 residues. Germline lookup yields CDR1 MNHEY and CDR2 SVGAGI.

The J gene is TRBJ1-2, the V gene TRBV29-1; 7 bases match TRBD1. Losses at the gene ends were 7 bases for V and 3 bases for J; bases not matched to a gene: 8. Germline V lookup: CDR1 SQVTM, CDR2 ANQGSEA. CDR3 size: 13 residues. The CDR3 loop reads CSAKTGLDYGYTF. DNA of the CDR3: TGCAGCGCTAAGACAGGGTTGGACTATGGCTACACCTTC.

This rearrangement joins TRBV30 to TRBJ1-3; D is perhaps TRBD1 (6 bases). The CDR3 has 15 residues. Per germline, CDR1 GTSNPN and CDR2 SVGIG (reference sequence). Trimming cost V 3 bases and J 4 bases, with 16 bases left between them. CDR3 in DNA: TGTGCCTGGAGCCACAGGGCCGGTAGGGGAAACACCATATATTTT. Protein product: CAWSHRAGRGNTIYF. The entire variable domain, with the rest obtained from reference TRBV30 and TRBJ1-3, is as follows: SQTIHQWPATLVQPVGSPLSLECTVEGTSNPNLYWYRQAAGRGLQLLFYSVGIGQISSEVPQNLSASRPQDRQFILSSKKLLLSDSGFYLCAWSHRAGRGNTIYFGEGSWLTVV.

V is TRBV7-2 and J is TRBJ1-1; no definite D call. The CDR3 has 14 amino acids. Trimming removed 3 bases at V and 0 bases at J, with 8 bases between. The germline V gene encodes CDR1 SGHTA and CDR2 FQGNSA. CDR3 DNA sequence: TGTGCCAGCAGCTTCCCTACGGTGAACACTGAAGCTTTCTTT. Its translation: CASSFPTVNTEAFF.

A few counts support this clone. The rearrangement uses TRBV9 and TRBJ2-7; D is possibly TRBD1 (5 bases). CDR3 size: 13 residues. Germline values: CDR1 SGDLS, CDR2 YYNGEE. Between the trimmed V and J ends, which lost 4 bases and 1 base, there was a span of 9 bases. The CDR3 is CASSPGYSYEQYF. CDR3 in DNA: TGTGCCAGCAGCCCAGGGTATTCCTACGAGCAGTACTTC.

This clone ranks as medium-sized. The V call is TRBV7-6, the J call TRBJ2-2, with D possibly being TRBD1 (5 bases). Germline V lookup: CDR1 SGHVS, CDR2 FNYEAQ. The CDR3 has 17 amino acids. Trimming pared 2 bases from V and 5 bases from J, leaving 18 bases between. CDR3 coding DNA: TGTGCCAGCAGCTTAAGTGGTAAAAGGGGAAGAACCGGGGAGCTGTTTTTT. The encoded protein is CASSLSGKRGRTGELFF.

J is TRBJ2-1 and V is TRBV28, with TRBD1 matching over 7 bases. Germline assignment: CDR1 MDHEN and CDR2 SYDVKM. V lost 1 base, J lost 7 bases, and 4 bases stayed unmatched. The CDR3 is 14 residues long. The CDR3 sequence: CASSLLKGANEQFF. CDR3 bases: TGTGCCAGCAGTTTATTAAAGGGGGCGAATGAGCAGTTCTTC.

The chain has TRBV14 and TRBJ1-1, with D maybe TRBD1 (6 bases). Germline CDR1 reads SGHDN; CDR2 reads FVKESK. The CDR3 is 14 residues long. The germline V and J ends were trimmed by 3 bases and 5 bases, with 13 bases remaining between them. The DNA for the CDR3 is TGTGCCAGCAGCCACGATCGGACAGAAACTGAAGCTTTCTTT. Translation gives CASSHDRTETEAFF.

The chain recombines TRBV5-6 with TRBJ2-5; 7 bases match TRBD1. The CDR3 runs to 14 residues. The germline CDR1 and CDR2 sequences are SGHDT and YYEEEE. With V trimmed by 5 bases and J by 5 bases, 9 bases remained unmatched. The CDR3 region has the DNA TGTGCCAGCAGTTCCCAACAGGGGTACGAGACCCAGTACTTC. Translation: CASSSQQGYETQYF.

The chain is built from TRBV29-1 and TRBJ1-1; tentatively, D is TRBD1 (5 bases). The germline V and J ends were trimmed by 8 bases and 1 base, with 20 bases remaining between them. The CDR3 runs 15 residues. Germline CDR1 is SQVTM and CDR2 is ANQGSEA. The CDR3 loop reads CSHPRDQGTNTEAFF. The CDR3 nucleotides read TGCAGCCACCCCCGCGACCAGGGTACGAACACTGAAGCTTTCTTT. Supplemented by reference TRBV29-1 and TRBJ1-1, the full variable domain reads SAVISQKPSRDICQRGTSLTIQCQVDSQVTMMFWYRQQPGQSLTLIATANQGSEATYESGFVIDKFPISRPNLTFSTLTVSNMSPEDSSIYLCSHPRDQGTNTEAFFGQGTRLTVV.

The chain recombines TRBV10-3 with TRBJ2-3; 9 bases fit TRBD2. The CDR3 has 15 residues. V was clipped by 6 bases and J by 0 bases; unmatched bases: 4. Per the germline V gene, CDR1 is ENHRY and CDR2 is SYGVKD. CDR3: CAIRTSGPSTDTQYF. CDR3 nucleotides: TGTGCCATCAGGACTAGCGGACCTAGCACAGATACGCAGTATTTT.

This clone was counted a few times. CDR3 protein: CASSREGNSYEQYF. In DNA, the CDR3 is TGTGCCAGCAGCCGGGAGGGGAATTCCTACGAGCAGTACTTC. V gene TRBV3-1 (or the pseudogene TRBV3-2) combines with J gene TRBJ2-7, with 7 bases aligning to TRBD2. The CDR3 sequence is 14 residues long. CDR1 is LGHDT and CDR2 is YNNKEL in the germline V gene (reference sequence). Trimming took 4 bases from V and 1 from J; bases not matched to a gene: 4.

This clone was seen more than once but under ten times. Here the CDR3 DNA reads TGCAGTGCTCAGTCCTACGAGCAGTACTTC. Translation gives CSAQSYEQYF. The chain uses TRBV20-1 and TRBJ2-7; D is ambiguous. V was clipped by 5 bases and J by 1 base, with 3 bases between them. CDR3 length: 10 amino acids. The germline V gene encodes CDR1 DFQATT and CDR2 SNEGSKA (reference sequence).

This rearrangement joins TRBV28 to TRBJ1-1; 10 bases align to TRBD1. The CDR3 runs to 16 residues. Germline V CDR1 and CDR2: MDHEN, SYDVKM. The V segment lost 4 bases and the J segment 4 bases; nucleotides outside the gene matches: 9. CDR3 protein: CASSSPGTGDGTEAFF. Written as DNA, the CDR3 is TGTGCCAGCAGTTCGCCCGGGACAGGGGATGGCACTGAAGCTTTCTTT.

Only a few counts were recorded for this clone. The chain is built from TRBV9 and TRBJ1-1; TRBD1 might be the D (5 bases). Germline CDR1 and CDR2: SGDLS and YYNGEE. The V end was cut by 4 bases, the J end by 6 bases, with 13 bases between. This CDR3 has 13 residues. The CDR3 DNA is TGTGCCAGCAGCCCCGCGGGGGGTGCTGAAGCTTTCTTT. It specifies CASSPAGGAEAFF.

This clone was observed a few times. The chain employs TRBV30 and TRBJ2-2; D uncertain. Germline V gives CDR1 GTSNPN, CDR2 SVGIG (reference sequence). The CDR3 sequence is 12 residues long. Trimming stripped 2 bases from V and 11 bases from J, with 12 bases between. CDR3 DNA: TGTGCCTGGAGTCTAGGATGGCTAGAGCTGTTTTTT. Translation: CAWSLGWLELFF. The full variable domain, completed using reference TRBV30 and TRBJ2-2, is SQTIHQWPATLVQPVGSPLSLECTVEGTSNPNLYWYRQAAGRGLQLLFYSVGIGQISSEVPQNLSASRPQDRQFILSSKKLLLSDSGFYLCAWSLGWLELFFGEGSRLTVL.

The rearrangement links TRBV7-9 to TRBJ2-2; no definite D call. This CDR3 comprises 15 residues. Germline V gene sequence: CDR1 SEHNR, CDR2 FQNEAQ (reference sequence). Trimming took 5 bases from V and 0 from J, leaving 10 bases between them. CDR3: CASSRGETNTGELFF. CDR3 in DNA: TGTGCCAGCAGCCGAGGAGAGACGAACACCGGGGAGCTGTTTTTT.

V gene TRBV29-1 combines with J gene TRBJ1-1, with 7 bases identical to TRBD1. Germline CDR1 and CDR2: SQVTM and ANQGSEA. The CDR3 consists of 14 residues. V lost 2 bases to trimming and J lost 4 bases; unmatched junction nucleotides: 7. DNA of the CDR3: TGCAGCGTTGAAAGGACAGGCGTGGGCACTGAAGCTTTCTTT. Protein: CSVERTGVGTEAFF.

CDR3 bases: TGTGCCAGCAGCCCCGGACAGGGCTGGATTATTTGGGGCAATCAGCCCCAGCATTTT. Its protein product is CASSPGQGWIIWGNQPQHF. V gene TRBV7-2 combines with J gene TRBJ1-5; 8 positions agree with TRBD1. Per the germline V gene, CDR1 is SGHTA and CDR2 is FQGNSA. CDR3 length: 19 residues. The V segment lost 5 bases and the J segment 2 bases; nucleotides outside the gene matches: 17.

The J gene is TRBJ1-1, the V gene TRBV30; D gene ambiguous. Germline CDR1 reads GTSNPN; CDR2 reads SVGIG (reference sequence). Trimming cost V 0 bases and J 6 bases, with 11 bases left between them. The CDR3 length is 13 residues. CDR3 nucleotides: TGTGCCTGGAGTGTAGGCGGGCGGGCTGAAGCTTTCTTT. This sequence encodes CAWSVGGRAEAFF. Full variable domain (outside the CDR3, taken from reference TRBV30 and TRBJ1-1): SQTIHQWPATLVQPVGSPLSLECTVEGTSNPNLYWYRQAAGRGLQLLFYSVGIGQISSEVPQNLSASRPQDRQFILSSKKLLLSDSGFYLCAWSVGGRAEAFFGQGTRLTVV.

The sample holds a few counts of this clone. The V gene is TRBV7-3, the J gene TRBJ2-7, with TRBD2 as a possible D gene (5 bases). The CDR3 contains 15 residues. V dropped 4 bases and J dropped 4 bases, with 17 bases sitting between them. CDR1 SGHTA and CDR2 FQGTGA come from the germline V gene. CDR3 amino acids: CASSSPQAGIYEQYF. The CDR3 DNA is TGTGCCAGCAGCTCACCCCAGGCGGGTATTTACGAGCAGTACTTC.

This clone was seen only once. The chain links TRBV29-1 to TRBJ1-2, with D hard to call. From germline, CDR1 is SQVTM and CDR2 ANQGSEA. The CDR3 spans 13 residues. With 2 bases removed from V and 7 bases from J, the gap between germline ends came to 14 bases. The chain's CDR3 is CSVELRRVGGYTF. CDR3 DNA: TGCAGCGTTGAATTAAGGAGGGTTGGTGGCTACACCTTC.

The chain combines TRBV6-5 with TRBJ2-7; a possible D gene is TRBD2 (6 bases). Between the trimmed V and J ends, which lost 6 bases and 4 bases, there was a span of 16 bases. The CDR3 sequence is 14 residues long. Germline V gene lookup returns CDR1 MNHEY and CDR2 SVGAGI. The CDR3 region is CASRPRGGGYEQYF. For the CDR3, the DNA is TGTGCCAGCAGACCGAGGGGAGGCGGATACGAGCAGTACTTC.

V usage is TRBV3-1 (or the pseudogene TRBV3-2) and J usage is TRBJ2-7; 8 bases align to TRBD1. Losses at the gene ends were 4 bases for V and 4 bases for J; bases not matched to a gene: 9. The CDR3 runs to 15 residues. Germline loops: CDR1 LGHDT, CDR2 YNNKEL (reference sequence). The CDR3 nucleotides read TGTGCCAGCAGCCCCGGTGGCAGGGGGCTGTACGAGCAGTACTTC. It codes for CASSPGGRGLYEQYF.

The chain links TRBV5-6 to TRBJ2-1, with 11 positions matching TRBD2. CDR3 length: 17 residues. The V and J ends lost 4 bases and 6 bases, in that order; junction bases with no gene match: 12. The germline gives CDR1 SGHDT, CDR2 YYEEEE. The CDR3 loop is CASSEPGLAAVGNEQFF. The CDR3 DNA is TGTGCCAGCAGCGAGCCGGGACTAGCGGCGGTAGGCAATGAGCAGTTCTTC.